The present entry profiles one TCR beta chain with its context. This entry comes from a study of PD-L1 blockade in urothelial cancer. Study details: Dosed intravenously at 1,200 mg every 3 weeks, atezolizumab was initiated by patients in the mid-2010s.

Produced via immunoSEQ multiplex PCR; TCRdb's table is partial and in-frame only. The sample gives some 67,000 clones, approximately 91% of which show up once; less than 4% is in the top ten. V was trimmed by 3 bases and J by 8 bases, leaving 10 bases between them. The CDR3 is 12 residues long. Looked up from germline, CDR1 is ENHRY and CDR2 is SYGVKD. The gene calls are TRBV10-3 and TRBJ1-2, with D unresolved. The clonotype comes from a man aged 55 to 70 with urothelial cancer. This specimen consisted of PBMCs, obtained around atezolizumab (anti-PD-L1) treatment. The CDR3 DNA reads TGTGCCATCAGTGACGGGGTGAAGGGCTACACCTTC. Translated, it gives CAISDGVKGYTF.